This T cell receptor beta chain comes out of a study of blood T cells in healthy people across ages. Per sample, a minimum of 6 million PBMCs were isolated. Study-wide points: A strong correlation was found between TCR beta diversity and the percentage of naive T cells.

V lost 5 bases and J lost 3; bases outside the gene matches: 6. The CDR3 runs 15 residues. The germline V gene encodes CDR1 DFQATT and CDR2 SNEGSKA (reference sequence). A second PCR, run for about 7 to 11 cycles, used a sample-barcoded 5' primer plus a J-beta primer mix. TCRdb re-called the 5' RACE reads through MiXCR, storing one row per CDR3 protein. The data hold about 630,000 distinct CDR3 sequences, with 20% to 25% observed a single time. As for this clonotype: Its antigen is still unknown.

The chain couples TRBV20-1 to TRBJ2-4, with TRBD2 matching 11 bases. The sequenced material came from blood. This receptor was taken from a man between 65 and 80 years old in good health. The chain's CDR3 is CSASPGLAVKNIQYF. CDR3 bases: TGCAGTGCTTCTCCGGGACTAGCGGTCAAAAACATTCAGTACTTC.